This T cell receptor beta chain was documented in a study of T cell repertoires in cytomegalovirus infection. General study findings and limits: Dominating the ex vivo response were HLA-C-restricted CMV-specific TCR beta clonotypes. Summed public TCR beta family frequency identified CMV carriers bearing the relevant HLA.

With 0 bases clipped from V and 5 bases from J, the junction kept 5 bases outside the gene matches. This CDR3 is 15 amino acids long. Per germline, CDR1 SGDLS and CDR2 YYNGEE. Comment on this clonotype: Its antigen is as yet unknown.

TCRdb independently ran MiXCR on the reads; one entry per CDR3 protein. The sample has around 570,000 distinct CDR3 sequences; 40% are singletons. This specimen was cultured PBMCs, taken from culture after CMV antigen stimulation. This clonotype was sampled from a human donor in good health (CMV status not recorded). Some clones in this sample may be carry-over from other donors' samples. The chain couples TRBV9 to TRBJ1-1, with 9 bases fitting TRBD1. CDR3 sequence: CASSVASGTGTEAFF. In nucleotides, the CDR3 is TGTGCCAGCAGCGTAGCCTCCGGGACAGGGACTGAAGCTTTCTTT.